This entry lists 23 T cell receptor beta chains sequenced from one sample in a study of blood T cells in healthy people across ages. Together with a sample-barcoded 5' primer, a J-beta primer mix was included in a second PCR lasting about 7 to 12 cycles. TCRdb processed the 5' RACE reads anew with MiXCR; each CDR3 protein has one entry. The sample includes approximately 1,000,000 distinct CDR3 sequences, 45% of them seen just once. The specimen was blood. The receptor source for this set is an older woman in good health.

CDR3 sequence: CASSPRGGQDSIQTDTQHF. CDR3 DNA sequence: TGTGCCAGCAGTCCACGTGGGGGGCAGGACAGTATCCAGACAGATACGCAGCATTTT. The rearrangement uses TRBV7-9 and TRBJ2-3, with D possibly being TRBD1 (6 bases). The assigned J gene may be wrong: the sequence end matches TRBJ1-5 better. CDR3 length: 19 residues. Germline values: CDR1 SEHNR, CDR2 FQNEAQ (reference sequence).

This chain connects TRBV6-2 or TRBV6-3 to TRBJ2-3; no firm D call. Trimming shortened V by 10 bases and J by 1 base, and 12 bases separated the two germline ends. The CDR3 runs to 13 residues. Germline CDR1 and CDR2: MNHEY and SVGEGT. The CDR3 here is CATRSRGTDTQYF. CDR3 DNA sequence: TGTGCCACCCGAAGTAGGGGCACAGATACGCAGTATTTT.

This clonotype was recorded at least ten times. The chain is built from TRBV7-2 and TRBJ1-2; no firm D call. The CDR3 sequence is 12 residues long. Looked up from germline, CDR1 is SGHTA and CDR2 is FQGNSA. V was pared by 0 bases and J by 4 bases, with 3 bases between. The CDR3 DNA reads TGTGCCAGCAGCTTAGCCGGCTATGGCTACACCTTC. This sequence encodes CASSLAGYGYTF. Based on the CDR3 plus reference TRBV7-2 and TRBJ1-2, the full variable domain is GAGVSQSPSNKVTEKGKDVELRCDPISGHTALYWYRQSLGQGLEFLIYFQGNSAPDKSGLPSDRFSAERTGGSVSTLTIQRTQQEDSAVYLCASSLAGYGYTFGSGTRLTVV.

The V call is TRBV5-1, the J call TRBJ2-5, with D perhaps being TRBD1 or TRBD2 (5 bases each). CDR1 SGHRS and CDR2 YFSETQ come from the germline V gene. The V and J ends lost 4 bases and 1 base respectively, with 14 bases between them. CDR3 length: 15 residues. Here the CDR3 reads CASSRGLRGQETQYF. CDR3 DNA: TGCGCCAGCAGCCGCGGTTTGAGGGGCCAAGAGACCCAGTACTTC.

The chain carries TRBV9 and TRBJ1-2; D might be TRBD1 (5 bases). V was trimmed by 0 bases and J by 5 bases, leaving 11 bases between them. This CDR3 comprises 14 residues. The germline V gene has CDR1 SGDLS and CDR2 YYNGEE. CDR3 loop: CASSVDPGSYGYTF. CDR3 DNA sequence: TGTGCCAGCAGCGTAGATCCAGGGTCTTATGGCTACACCTTC. The full variable domain, completed using reference TRBV9 and TRBJ1-2, is DSGVTQTPKHLITATGQRVTLRCSPRSGDLSVYWYQQSLDQGLQFLIQYYNGEERAKGNILERFSAQQFPDLHSELNLSSLELGDSALYFCASSVDPGSYGYTFGSGTRLTVV.

This sequence joins TRBV6-5 and TRBJ2-7, with a weak D call TRBD2 (5 bases). CDR3 length: 11 amino acids. The V gene lost 8 bases and the J gene lost 3 bases, with 8 bases spanning the gap. The germline gives CDR1 MNHEY, CDR2 SVGAGI. The chain's CDR3 is CASGRIYEQYF. The CDR3 region has the DNA TGTGCCAGCGGGAGAATCTACGAGCAGTACTTC.

The chain recombines TRBV10-3 with TRBJ1-2, with D perhaps matching TRBD1 (5 bases). Trimming shortened V by 3 bases and J by 4 bases, and 12 bases separated the two germline ends. Germline loops: CDR1 ENHRY, CDR2 SYGVKD. This CDR3 has 14 amino acids. The CDR3, as DNA: TGTGCCATCAGTGACGCCGACAGATCCTATGGCTACACCTTC. Amino acids: CAISDADRSYGYTF.

In DNA, the CDR3 is TGTGCCAGCAGAGGGGTAGCGGAGTCCTACGAGCAGTACTTC. This encodes CASRGVAESYEQYF. V gene TRBV27 combines with J gene TRBJ2-7; TRBD2 is a possible D gene (6 bases). This CDR3 spans 14 amino acids. V lost 6 bases to trimming and J lost 1 base, with 13 bases between them. Looked up from germline, CDR1 is MNHEY and CDR2 is SMNVEV (reference sequence).

Remarks on this clonotype: A read error may produce the germline difference seen at one junction end. The chain is built from TRBV5-1 and TRBJ2-5, with a possible D match to TRBD1 (6 bases). CDR3 length equals 14 residues. Per the germline V gene, CDR1 is SGHRS and CDR2 is YFSETQ. CDR3: CASSLEVVGQTQYF. Written as DNA, the CDR3 is TGCGCCAGCAGCTTGGAGGTGGTTGGACAGACACAGTACTTC.

The V and J genes are TRBV18 and TRBJ2-3; 11 bases map to TRBD2. Germline CDR1 reads KGHSH; CDR2 reads LQKENI. CDR3 length: 15 residues. V dropped 3 bases and J dropped 2; count of bases not matched to a gene: 1. For the CDR3, the DNA is TGTGCCAGCTCACCGACTAGCGGGAACACAGATACGCAGTATTTT. It specifies CASSPTSGNTDTQYF.

The V call is TRBV6-2 or TRBV6-3, the J call TRBJ2-7; D unresolved. Germline values: CDR1 MNHEY, CDR2 SVGEGT. V was clipped by 2 bases and J by 6 bases, with 8 bases between them. The CDR3 totals 12 residues. Here the CDR3 reads CASSYQPGEQYF. The CDR3 DNA reads as TGTGCCAGCAGTTACCAGCCGGGCGAGCAGTACTTC.

The chain joins TRBV7-8 to TRBJ2-5; a possible D gene is TRBD2 (6 bases). V was cut by 1 base and J by 5 bases, with 23 bases left in between. Germline values: CDR1 SGHVS, CDR2 FQNEAQ. This CDR3 is built from 18 residues. The CDR3 bases are TGTGCCAGCAGCTTAGTTGGGGCAACTAGCTTGAGTTGGGAGACCCAGTACTTC. It yields the protein CASSLVGATSLSWETQYF. Full variable domain (missing parts from reference TRBV7-8 and TRBJ2-5): GAGVSQSPRYKVAKRGQDVALRCDPISGHVSLFWYQQALGQGPEFLTYFQNEAQLDKSGLPSDRFFAERPEGSVSTLKIQRTQQEDSAVYLCASSLVGATSLSWETQYFGPGTRLLVL.

This chain links TRBV7-9 with TRBJ1-6; a possible D gene is TRBD1 (5 bases). Per the germline V gene, CDR1 is SEHNR and CDR2 is FQNEAQ (reference sequence). This CDR3 has 15 residues. V was pared by 5 bases and J by 9 bases, with 17 bases between. CDR3 bases: TGTGCCAGCAGCCGAGAAGGGACTTGGGGTTCACCCCTCCACTTT. This translates into CASSREGTWGSPLHF.

The J gene is TRBJ2-7, the V gene TRBV24-1, with D perhaps matching TRBD1 (7 bases). From germline, CDR1 is KGHDR and CDR2 SFDVKD. V lost 9 bases and J lost 0, with 23 bases in between. The CDR3 runs to 17 residues. CDR3 loop: CATAEAGRQGGSYEQYF. For the CDR3, the DNA is TGTGCCACCGCAGAGGCGGGGCGACAGGGAGGCTCCTACGAGCAGTACTTC.

V is TRBV27 and J is TRBJ1-2; a weak D match, TRBD1 (6 bases). This CDR3 region has 17 residues. The germline gives CDR1 MNHEY, CDR2 SMNVEV (reference sequence). Trimming stripped 1 base from V and 6 bases from J, with 21 bases between. The DNA for the CDR3 is TGTGCCAGCAGTTTATTCCCTCACTCTGCAGGGGAAGATGGCTACACCTTC. Protein sequence: CASSLFPHSAGEDGYTF.

This rearrangement joins TRBV7-8 to TRBJ2-5, with TRBD2 identical over 8 bases. The germline V gene has CDR1 SGHVS and CDR2 FQNEAQ. The CDR3 loop spans 17 amino acids. V shed 5 bases and J 5 bases; nucleotides not matched to a gene: 16. This chain's CDR3 is CASSAGLERGIGETQYF. CDR3 nucleotide sequence: TGTGCCAGCAGCGCGGGACTAGAGAGGGGGATTGGGGAGACCCAGTACTTC.

V is TRBV7-6 and J is TRBJ1-2; possibly TRBD1 for D (5 bases). CDR1 is SGHVS and CDR2 is FNYEAQ in the germline V gene. The CDR3 is 15 residues long. V was pared by 5 bases and J by 8 bases, with 21 bases between. The CDR3 spells CASSPRVGTSAGYTF. DNA for the CDR3: TGTGCCAGCAGCCCCAGGGTGGGGACTTCGGCCGGCTACACCTTC.

The chain couples TRBV18 to TRBJ2-7; TRBD2 matches at 12 bases. V shed 2 bases and J 0 bases; nucleotides not matched to a gene: 2. Per the germline V gene, CDR1 is KGHSH and CDR2 is LQKENI. This CDR3 is 16 amino acids long. The CDR3 region has the DNA TGTGCCAGCTCACCAACGGGACTAGCGGGCTCCTACGAGCAGTACTTC. It yields the protein CASSPTGLAGSYEQYF.

This clonotype was observed a few times. V is TRBV6-4 and J is TRBJ2-3; 13 bases line up with TRBD2. The trim removed 1 base at V and 5 bases at J, leaving 24 bases unmatched. CDR3 length: 23 amino acids. Germline CDR1 MRHNA, CDR2 SNTAGT. DNA for the CDR3: TGTGCCAGCAGTGACTTCCACCAGGGCAGGGTGACTAGCGGGAGGTCGCAGGAAGATACGCAGTATTTT. The encoded protein is CASSDFHQGRVTSGRSQEDTQYF.

This rearrangement joins TRBV3-1 to TRBJ2-5; D unresolved. The CDR3 sequence is 12 residues long. Germline-derived CDR1 and CDR2 are LGHDT and YNNKEL (reference sequence). Trimming shortened V by 7 bases and J by 5 bases, and 11 bases separated the two germline ends. CDR3 DNA sequence: TGTGCCAGCAACCTAGTAGGGGAGACCCAGTACTTC. This sequence encodes CASNLVGETQYF.

This clonotype was seen only once. The V gene is TRBV14, the J gene TRBJ2-5; D may be TRBD2 (5 bases). This CDR3 has 13 amino acids. Germline V gene sequence: CDR1 SGHDN, CDR2 FVKESK. V was shortened by 7 bases and J by 11 bases, with 20 bases between the two germline ends. CDR3 sequence (DNA): TGTGCCAGCAACGACGGGAAGAGTAATGAGCAGTACTTC. As protein: CASNDGKSNEQYF.

The chain recombines TRBV12-3 or TRBV12-4 with TRBJ2-7; D may be TRBD1 (6 bases). This CDR3 is built from 16 residues. The V and J ends lost 2 bases and 0 bases respectively, with 14 bases between them. The CDR3 reads CASSLTPGQISYEQYF. The CDR3, as DNA: TGTGCCAGCAGTTTAACCCCGGGACAAATCTCCTACGAGCAGTACTTC.

V and J are TRBV20-1 and TRBJ2-5; a weak D match, TRBD2 (5 bases). CDR3 length: 11 amino acids. CDR1 is DFQATT, CDR2 SNEGSKA, per germline (reference sequence). With 1 base removed from V and 7 bases from J, the gap between germline ends came to 7 bases. DNA for the CDR3: TGCAGTGCTAGAGCAGAGGGGACCCAGTACTTC. It encodes CSARAEGTQYF.